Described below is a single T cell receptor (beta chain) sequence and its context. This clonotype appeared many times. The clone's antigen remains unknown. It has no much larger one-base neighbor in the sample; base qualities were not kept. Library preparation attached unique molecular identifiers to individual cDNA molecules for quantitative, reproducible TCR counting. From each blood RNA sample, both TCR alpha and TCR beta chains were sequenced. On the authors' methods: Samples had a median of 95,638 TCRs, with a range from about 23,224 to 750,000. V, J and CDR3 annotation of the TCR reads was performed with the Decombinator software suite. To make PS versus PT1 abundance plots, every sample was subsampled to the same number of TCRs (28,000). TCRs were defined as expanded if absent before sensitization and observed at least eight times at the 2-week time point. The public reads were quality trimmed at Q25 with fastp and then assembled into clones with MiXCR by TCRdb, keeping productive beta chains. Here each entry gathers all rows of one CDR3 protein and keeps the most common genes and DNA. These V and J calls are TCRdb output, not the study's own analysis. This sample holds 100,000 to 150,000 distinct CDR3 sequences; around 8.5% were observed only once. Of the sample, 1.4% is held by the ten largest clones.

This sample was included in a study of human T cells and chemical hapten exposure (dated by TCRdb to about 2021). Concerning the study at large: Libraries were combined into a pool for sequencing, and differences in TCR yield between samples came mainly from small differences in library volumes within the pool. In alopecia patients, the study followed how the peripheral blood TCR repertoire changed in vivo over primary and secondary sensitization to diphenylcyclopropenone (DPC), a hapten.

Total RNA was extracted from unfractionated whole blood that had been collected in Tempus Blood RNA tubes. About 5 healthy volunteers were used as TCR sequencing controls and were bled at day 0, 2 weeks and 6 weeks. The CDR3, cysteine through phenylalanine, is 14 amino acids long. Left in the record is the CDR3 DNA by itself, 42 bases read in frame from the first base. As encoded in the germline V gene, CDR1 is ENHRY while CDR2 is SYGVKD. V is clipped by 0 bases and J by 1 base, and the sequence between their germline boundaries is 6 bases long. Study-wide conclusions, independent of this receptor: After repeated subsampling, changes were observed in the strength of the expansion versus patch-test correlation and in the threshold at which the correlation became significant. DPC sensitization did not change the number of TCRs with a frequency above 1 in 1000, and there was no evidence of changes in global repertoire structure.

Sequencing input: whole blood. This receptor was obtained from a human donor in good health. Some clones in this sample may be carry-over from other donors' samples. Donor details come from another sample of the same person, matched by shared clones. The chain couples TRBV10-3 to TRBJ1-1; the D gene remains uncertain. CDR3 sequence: CAISESGKNTEAFF. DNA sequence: TGTGCCATCAGTGAGTCAGGAAAGAACACTGAAGCTTTCTTT.